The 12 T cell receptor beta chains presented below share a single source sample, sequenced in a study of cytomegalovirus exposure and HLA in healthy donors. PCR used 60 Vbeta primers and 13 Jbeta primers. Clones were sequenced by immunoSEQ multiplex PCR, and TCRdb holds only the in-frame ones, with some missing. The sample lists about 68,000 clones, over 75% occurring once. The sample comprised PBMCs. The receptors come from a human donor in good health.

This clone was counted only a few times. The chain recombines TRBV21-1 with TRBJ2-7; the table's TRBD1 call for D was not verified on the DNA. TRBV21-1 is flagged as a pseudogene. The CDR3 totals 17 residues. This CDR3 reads CASSKGIRTVILYEQYF. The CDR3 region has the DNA TGTGCCAGCAGCAAAGGCATCAGGACAGTTATACTCTACGAGCAGTACTTC.

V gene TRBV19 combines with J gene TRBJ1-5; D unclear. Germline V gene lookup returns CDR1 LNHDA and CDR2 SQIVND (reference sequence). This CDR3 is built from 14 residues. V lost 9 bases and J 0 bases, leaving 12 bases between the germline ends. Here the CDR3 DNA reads TGTGCCAGCGTACGGGGAAATAGCAATCAGCCCCAGCATTTT. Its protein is CASVRGNSNQPQHF.

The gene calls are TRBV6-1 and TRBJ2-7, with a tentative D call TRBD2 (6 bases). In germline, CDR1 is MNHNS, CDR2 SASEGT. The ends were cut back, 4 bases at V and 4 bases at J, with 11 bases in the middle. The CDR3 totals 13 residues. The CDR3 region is CASSGDSLYEQYF. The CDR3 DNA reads TGTGCCAGCAGTGGGGACTCCCTTTACGAGCAGTACTTC.

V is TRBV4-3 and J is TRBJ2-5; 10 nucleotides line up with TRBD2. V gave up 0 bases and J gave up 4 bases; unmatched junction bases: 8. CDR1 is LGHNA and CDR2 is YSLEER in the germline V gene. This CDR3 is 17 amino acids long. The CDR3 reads CASSQDASGGAVETQYF. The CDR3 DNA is TGCGCCAGCAGCCAAGATGCAAGCGGGGGGGCGGTAGAGACCCAGTACTTC.

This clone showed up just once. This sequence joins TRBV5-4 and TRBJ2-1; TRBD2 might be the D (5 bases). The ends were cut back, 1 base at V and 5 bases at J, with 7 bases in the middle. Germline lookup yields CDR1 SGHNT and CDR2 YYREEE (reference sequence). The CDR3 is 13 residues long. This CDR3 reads CASSLMRDNEQFF. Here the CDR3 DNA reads TGTGCCAGCAGCTTGATGCGGGACAATGAGCAGTTCTTC.

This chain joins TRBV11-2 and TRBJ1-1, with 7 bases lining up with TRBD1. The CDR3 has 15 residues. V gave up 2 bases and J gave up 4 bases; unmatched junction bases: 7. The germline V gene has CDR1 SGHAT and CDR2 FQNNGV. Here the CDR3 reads CASSLHGGGRTEAFF. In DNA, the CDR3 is TGTGCCAGCAGCTTACATGGAGGGGGCCGCACTGAAGCTTTCTTT.

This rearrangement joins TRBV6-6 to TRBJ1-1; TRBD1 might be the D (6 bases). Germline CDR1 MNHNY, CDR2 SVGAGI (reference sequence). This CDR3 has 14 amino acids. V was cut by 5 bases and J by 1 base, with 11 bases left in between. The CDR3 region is CASSQIQGNTEAFF. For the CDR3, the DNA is TGTGCCAGCAGTCAAATACAGGGGAACACTGAAGCTTTCTTT.

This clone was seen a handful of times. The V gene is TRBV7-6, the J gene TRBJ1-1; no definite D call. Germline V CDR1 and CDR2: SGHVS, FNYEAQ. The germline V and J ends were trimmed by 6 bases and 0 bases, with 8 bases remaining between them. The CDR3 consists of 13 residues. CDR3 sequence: CASSRTVNTEAFF. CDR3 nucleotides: TGTGCCAGCAGTCGGACTGTGAACACTGAAGCTTTCTTT. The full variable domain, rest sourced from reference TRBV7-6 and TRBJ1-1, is GAGVSQSPRYKVTKRGQDVALRCDPISGHVSLYWYRQALGQGPEFLTYFNYEAQQDKSGLPNDRFSAERPEGSISTLTIQRTEQRDSAMYRCASSRTVNTEAFFGQGTRLTVV.

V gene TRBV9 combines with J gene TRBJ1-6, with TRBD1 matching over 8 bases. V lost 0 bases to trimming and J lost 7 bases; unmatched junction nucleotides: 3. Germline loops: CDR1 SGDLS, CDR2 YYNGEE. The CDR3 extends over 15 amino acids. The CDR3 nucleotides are TGTGCCAGCAGCGTAGGGACAGGGTGGAATTCACCCCTCCACTTT. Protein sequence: CASSVGTGWNSPLHF. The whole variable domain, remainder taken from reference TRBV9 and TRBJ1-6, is DSGVTQTPKHLITATGQRVTLRCSPRSGDLSVYWYQQSLDQGLQFLIQYYNGEERAKGNILERFSAQQFPDLHSELNLSSLELGDSALYFCASSVGTGWNSPLHFGNGTRLTVT.

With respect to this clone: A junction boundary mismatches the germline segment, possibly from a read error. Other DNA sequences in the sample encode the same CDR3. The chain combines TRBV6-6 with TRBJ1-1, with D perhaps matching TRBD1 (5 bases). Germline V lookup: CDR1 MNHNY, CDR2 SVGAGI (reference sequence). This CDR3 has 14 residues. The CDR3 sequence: CASRLRVTDTEAFF. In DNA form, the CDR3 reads TGTGCCAGCAGGCTCAGGGTTACAGACACTGAAGCCTTCTTT.

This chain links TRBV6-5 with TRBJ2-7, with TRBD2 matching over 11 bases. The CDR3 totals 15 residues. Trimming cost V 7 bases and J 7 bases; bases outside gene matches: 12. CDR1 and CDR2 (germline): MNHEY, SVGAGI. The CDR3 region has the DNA TGTGCCAGCAAGGGTCGGCTAGCGGGGGGTTGGGAGCAGTACTTC. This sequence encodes CASKGRLAGGWEQYF.

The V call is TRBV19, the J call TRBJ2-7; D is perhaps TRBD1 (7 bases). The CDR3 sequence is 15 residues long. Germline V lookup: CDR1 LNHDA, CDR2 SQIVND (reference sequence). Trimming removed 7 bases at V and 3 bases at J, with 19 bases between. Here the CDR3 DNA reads TGTGCCAGTACCGGAGGGGGCGGGCCCCACTACGAGCAGTACTTC. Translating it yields CASTGGGGPHYEQYF.